These 5 T cell receptor beta chains were sequenced from one sample in a study of early T cells in non-severe SARS-CoV-2 infection. TCRdb processed the 5' RACE reads anew with MiXCR; each CDR3 protein has one entry. The sample has fewer than 120,000 distinct CDR3 sequences, around 12% seen once. This material consisted of whole blood, taken at baseline. These receptors were obtained from an adult who was a healthcare worker with PCR-confirmed SARS-CoV-2 infection or an uninfected control (not recorded which).

This clonotype has more than one count but fewer than ten. The J gene is TRBJ1-2, the V gene TRBV20-1; TRBD1 matches 7 bases. V trimming: 6 bases; J trimming: 3 bases; junction bases outside the gene matches: 10. Looked up from germline, CDR1 is DFQATT and CDR2 is SNEGSKA (reference sequence). The CDR3 runs to 14 residues. The CDR3 DNA sequence: TGCAGTGCCTTTCCGGGACAGACATACTATGGCTACACCTTC. This codes for CSAFPGQTYYGYTF.

This clonotype was counted between two and nine times. J is TRBJ2-7 and V is TRBV12-3 or TRBV12-4; D is perhaps TRBD1 (5 bases). The V and J ends lost 5 bases and 7 bases respectively, with 12 bases between them. This CDR3 comprises 12 residues. The CDR3 sequence: CASSPARGEQYF. The CDR3 bases are TGTGCCAGCAGTCCCGCTAGGGGTGAGCAGTACTTC.

This clonotype was detected ten times or more. The chain combines TRBV6-1 with TRBJ2-7, with D possibly being TRBD2 (6 bases). The CDR3 has 14 amino acids. Germline V CDR1 and CDR2: MNHNS, SASEGT. V was pared by 4 bases and J by 3 bases, with 13 bases between. The CDR3 nucleotides read TGTGCCAGCAGTGCGGGGGTGACGGACTACGAGCAGTACTTC. This codes for CASSAGVTDYEQYF.

This sequence joins TRBV7-2 and TRBJ2-6, with a weak D call TRBD2 (5 bases). Trimming shortened V by 2 bases and J by 1 base, and 21 bases separated the two germline ends. Germline assignment: CDR1 SGHTA and CDR2 FQGNSA. This CDR3 is 20 amino acids long. CDR3 bases: TGTGCCAGCAGCTTAATGGGAGTCTACGGCACCTTGTCTGGGGCCAACGTCCTGACTTTC. The encoded protein is CASSLMGVYGTLSGANVLTF.

This clonotype showed up just a few times. V and J are TRBV21-1 and TRBJ2-1; no check of the table's D call, TRBD2, against the DNA was made. TRBV21-1 is tagged as a pseudogene. The CDR3 contains 16 residues. CDR3 region: CASWEGPLSSYNEQFF. In DNA form, the CDR3 reads TGTGCCAGCTGGGAGGGACCCCTCAGCTCCTACAATGAGCAGTTCTTC.